This TCR beta chain was observed in a study of CD8+CD57+ T cells in acquired aplastic anemia. Study at large: Recorded DNA amounts for sorted CD4+ and CD8+ cells had an average of around 3 ug. Findings of the study overall: Overlap between patients and controls comprised 25 to 30 CD8+ CDR3 sequences.

Per germline, CDR1 MNHEY and CDR2 SVGAGI. V dropped 1 base and J dropped 9 bases, with 13 bases sitting between them. This CDR3 has 13 amino acids. About this clonotype: What it binds is unknown.

CDR3 and TCR beta VDJ profiling relied on a genomic DNA template. TCRdb re-derived calls from the reads in MiXCR, one entry per CDR3 protein. The table includes some 200,000 distinct CDR3 sequences, nearly 50% detected once. Selection for sequencing was limited to patients who had shown CD8+CD57+ cell expansion by flow cytometry. Patients uniformly had severe acquired aplastic anemia. Sampling of blood occurred while the patients had still received no therapy. The specimen was sorted CD4+, CD8+, or CD8+CD57+ T cells (not recorded which) from PBMCs. The gene calls are TRBV6-5 and TRBJ2-7, with D perhaps matching TRBD2 (5 bases). The receptor was isolated from a human donor with aplastic anemia. In nucleotides, the CDR3 is TGTGCCAGCAGTTACTTCCCGGGAAGTCGGCAGTACTTC. Translating gives CASSYFPGSRQYF.